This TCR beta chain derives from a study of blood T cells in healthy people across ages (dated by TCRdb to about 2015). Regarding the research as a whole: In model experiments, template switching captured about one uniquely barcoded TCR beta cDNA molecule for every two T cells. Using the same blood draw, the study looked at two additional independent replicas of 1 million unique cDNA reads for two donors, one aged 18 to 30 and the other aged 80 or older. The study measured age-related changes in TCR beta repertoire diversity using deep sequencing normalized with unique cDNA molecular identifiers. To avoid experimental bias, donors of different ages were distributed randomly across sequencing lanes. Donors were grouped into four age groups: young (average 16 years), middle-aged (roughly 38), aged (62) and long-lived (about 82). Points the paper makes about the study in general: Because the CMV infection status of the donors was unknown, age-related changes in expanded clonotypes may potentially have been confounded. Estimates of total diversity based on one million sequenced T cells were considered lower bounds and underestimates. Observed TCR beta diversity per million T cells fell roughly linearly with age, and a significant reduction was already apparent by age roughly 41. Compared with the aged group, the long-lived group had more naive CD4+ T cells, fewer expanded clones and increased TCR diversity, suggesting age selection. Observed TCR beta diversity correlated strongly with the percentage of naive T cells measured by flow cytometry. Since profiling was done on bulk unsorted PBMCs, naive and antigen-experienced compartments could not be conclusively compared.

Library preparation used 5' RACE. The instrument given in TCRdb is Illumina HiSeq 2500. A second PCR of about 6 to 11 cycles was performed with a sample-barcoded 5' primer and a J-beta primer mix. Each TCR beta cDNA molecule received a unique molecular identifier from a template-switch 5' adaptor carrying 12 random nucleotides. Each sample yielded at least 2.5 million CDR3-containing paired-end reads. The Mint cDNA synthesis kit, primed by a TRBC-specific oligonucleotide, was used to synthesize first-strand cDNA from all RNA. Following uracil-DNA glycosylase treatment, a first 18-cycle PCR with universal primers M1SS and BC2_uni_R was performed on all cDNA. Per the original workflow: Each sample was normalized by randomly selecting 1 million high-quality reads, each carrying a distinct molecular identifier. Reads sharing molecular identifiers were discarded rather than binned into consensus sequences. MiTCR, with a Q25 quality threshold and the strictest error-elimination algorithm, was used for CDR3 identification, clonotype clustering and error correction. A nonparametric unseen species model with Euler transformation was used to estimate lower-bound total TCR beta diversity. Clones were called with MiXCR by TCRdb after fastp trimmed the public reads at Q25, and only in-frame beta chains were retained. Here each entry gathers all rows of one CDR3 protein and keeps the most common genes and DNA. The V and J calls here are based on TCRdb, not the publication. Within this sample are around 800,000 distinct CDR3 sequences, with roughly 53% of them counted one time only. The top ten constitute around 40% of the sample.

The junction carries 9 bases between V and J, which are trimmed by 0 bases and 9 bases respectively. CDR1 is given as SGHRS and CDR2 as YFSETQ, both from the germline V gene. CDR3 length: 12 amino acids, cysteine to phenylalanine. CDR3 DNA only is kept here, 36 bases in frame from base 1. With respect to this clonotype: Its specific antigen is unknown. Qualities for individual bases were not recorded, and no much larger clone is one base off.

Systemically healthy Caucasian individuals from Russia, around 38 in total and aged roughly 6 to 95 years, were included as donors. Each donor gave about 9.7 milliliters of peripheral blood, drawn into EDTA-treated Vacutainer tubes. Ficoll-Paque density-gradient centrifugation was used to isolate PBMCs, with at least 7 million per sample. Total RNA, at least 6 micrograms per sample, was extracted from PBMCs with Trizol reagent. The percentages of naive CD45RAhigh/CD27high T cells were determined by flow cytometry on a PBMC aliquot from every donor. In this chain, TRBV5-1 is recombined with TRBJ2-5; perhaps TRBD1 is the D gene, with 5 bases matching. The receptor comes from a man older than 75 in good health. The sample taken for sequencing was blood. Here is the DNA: TGCGCCAGCAGCTTGGATGTGGGGCCCCAGTACTTC. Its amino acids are CASSLDVGPQYF.